This TCR beta chain comes out of a study of cytomegalovirus exposure and HLA in healthy donors. Study details: Caucasian-associated ancestry cluster membership applied to over 80% of several hundred genotyped donors.

Worth noting for this clone: Its cognate antigen is unknown.

Study results and caveats: With high specificity and sensitivity, the classifier reportedly diagnosed cytomegalovirus status.

V lost 3 bases, J lost 3 bases, and 10 bases lay in between. Per the germline V gene, CDR1 is SGHDT and CDR2 is YYEEEE. The CDR3 contains 13 residues. In the PCR, 60 Vbeta and 13 Jbeta primers were used. This table comes from immunoSEQ multiplex PCR, and its TCRdb copy is limited to in-frame clones, with some not included. The sample shows about 110,000 clones, about three quarters of them seen only once. The rearrangement uses TRBV5-6 and TRBJ2-7, with a tentative D call TRBD2 (6 bases). The source is a woman aged 50 to 65 in good health and CMV-seropositive. Sequencing was carried out using PBMCs. The CDR3 DNA reads TGTGCCAGCAGCTATAGCGGACTCTACGAGCAGTACTTC. Translation gives CASSYSGLYEQYF.